This entry lists 21 T cell receptor beta chains sequenced from one sample in a study of immune evolution from preneoplasia to lung adenocarcinoma. Clones were read by immunoSEQ multiplex PCR, and TCRdb kept only the in-frame ones, dropping some. The sample includes 4,000 to 5,000 clones, approximately 73% of them seen just once. The sequenced sample was FFPE minimally invasive lung adenocarcinoma tissue. These TCRs come from an older person with lung adenocarcinoma.

This clone has more than one count but fewer than ten. The V call is TRBV7-6, the J call TRBJ2-2, with D maybe TRBD2 (5 bases). The V gene's germline CDR1 is SGHVS and CDR2 FNYEAQ. V was clipped by 5 bases and J by 5 bases, with 12 bases between them. The CDR3 totals 14 residues. The CDR3 DNA reads TGTGCCAGCAGCATCGGAGGTGATACCGGGGAGCTGTTTTTT. Its protein product is CASSIGGDTGELFF.

The chain carries TRBV29-1 and TRBJ2-3; 7 bases are a match to TRBD2. CDR3 length equals 14 residues. Germline V gene sequence: CDR1 SQVTM, CDR2 ANQGSEA. Trimming cost V 2 bases and J 4 bases; bases outside gene matches: 6. The CDR3 is CSVEPAGRADTQYF. CDR3 in DNA: TGCAGCGTTGAACCAGCGGGACGTGCAGATACGCAGTATTTT.

V is TRBV7-9 and J is TRBJ1-5; maybe TRBD1 (5 bases). Looked up from germline, CDR1 is SEHNR and CDR2 is FQNEAQ (reference sequence). The CDR3 spans 13 residues. The ends were cut back, 7 bases at V and 7 bases at J, with 14 bases in the middle. The CDR3 region is CASTKGQKQPQHF. CDR3 nucleotides: TGTGCCAGCACCAAGGGGCAAAAGCAGCCCCAGCATTTT.

For the CDR3, the DNA is TGTGCCAGCAGTGAAGCGTCCTCTGGGGCCAACGTCCTGACTTTC. Residues: CASSEASSGANVLTF. This chain links TRBV6-1 with TRBJ2-6; D uncertain. This CDR3 comprises 15 residues. Germline CDR1 MNHNS, CDR2 SASEGT. V gave up 0 bases and J gave up 0 bases, with 3 bases separating them.

The chain carries TRBV6-5 and TRBJ2-7; TRBD2 agrees at 9 bases. The germline V gene has CDR1 MNHEY and CDR2 SVGAGI. The CDR3 is 15 residues long. Trimming at V came to 2 bases and at J to 0 bases, leaving 2 bases not matched to a gene. CDR3 loop: CASSYIAGDSYEQYF. CDR3 in DNA: TGTGCCAGCAGTTACATAGCGGGAGACTCCTACGAGCAGTACTTC.

V is TRBV29-1 and J is TRBJ2-3, with no clear D. Germline CDR1 reads SQVTM; CDR2 reads ANQGSEA. The CDR3 sequence is 12 residues long. V was clipped by 3 bases and J by 3 bases, with 7 bases between them. CDR3 sequence (DNA): TGCAGCGTTGATGACGGGACAGATACGCAGTATTTT. Its translation is CSVDDGTDTQYF.

This clone was counted a few times. The rearrangement links TRBV7-2 to TRBJ2-2, with 9 bases that match TRBD2. J gave up 8 bases and V 5 bases, and 12 bases lay outside the gene matches. The CDR3 loop spans 16 amino acids. Germline CDR1 and CDR2: SGHTA and FQGNSA. In DNA form, the CDR3 reads TGTGCCAGCAGCCCTGTAGCGGGAGCAGGGTGGGGGGAGCTGTTTTTT. Its protein is CASSPVAGAGWGELFF.

The CDR3 region is CASSWKGAANEKLFF. The DNA for the CDR3 is TGTGCCAGCAGCTGGAAGGGGGCAGCGAATGAAAAACTGTTTTTT. This chain uses TRBV5-8 with TRBJ1-4; 7 bases line up with TRBD1. The germline gives CDR1 SGHTS, CDR2 YDEGEE. J was trimmed by 5 bases and V by 3 bases; bases with no gene match: 7. The CDR3 is 15 residues long.

V is TRBV7-6 and J is TRBJ2-2, with D perhaps matching TRBD1 (6 bases). V lost 6 bases, J lost 4 bases, and 9 bases lay in between. Germline values: CDR1 SGHVS, CDR2 FNYEAQ. The CDR3 length is 13 residues. The CDR3 nucleotides read TGTGCCAGCAGGCCGACAGGCACCGGGGAGCTGTTTTTT. Encoded protein: CASRPTGTGELFF.

The chain links TRBV5-1 to TRBJ2-1; no clear D. Deletions cut 0 bases from V and 8 bases from J, with 6 bases between. CDR1 and CDR2 from the germline V gene are SGHRS and YFSETQ. The CDR3 has 12 amino acids. Written as DNA, the CDR3 is TGCGCCAGCAGCTTGGGGTTCCATGAGCAGTTCTTC. Its protein is CASSLGFHEQFF.

The gene calls are TRBV9 and TRBJ2-3; no clear D. The CDR3 is made up of 16 amino acids. V lost 0 bases and J lost 5, with 16 bases in between. CDR1 and CDR2 (germline): SGDLS, YYNGEE. CDR3 sequence reads: CASSVAGSIDIDTQYF. The CDR3 DNA sequence: TGTGCCAGCAGCGTAGCAGGTTCCATAGACATAGATACGCAGTATTTT.

By frequency in the sample, this clone is large. V is TRBV7-6 and J is TRBJ1-1; D is unclear. V was clipped by 1 base and J by 8 bases, with 8 bases between them. Germline loops: CDR1 SGHVS, CDR2 FNYEAQ. This CDR3 spans 12 amino acids. The chain's CDR3 is CASSLEVGEAFF. In DNA, the CDR3 is TGTGCCAGCAGCTTAGAGGTCGGGGAAGCTTTCTTT.

V usage is TRBV2 and J usage is TRBJ1-1; D might be TRBD1 (6 bases). Trimming stripped 9 bases from V and 4 bases from J, with 18 bases between. CDR1 is SNHLY and CDR2 is FYNNEI in the germline V gene. This CDR3 comprises 14 residues. The CDR3: CASLSTGRTTEAFF. DNA of the CDR3: TGTGCCAGTCTTTCGACAGGACGAACCACTGAAGCTTTCTTT.

This chain connects TRBV11-2 to TRBJ2-5; TRBD2 aligns across 10 bases. The CDR3 has 16 residues. Per germline, CDR1 SGHAT and CDR2 FQNNGV. The trim removed 6 bases at V and 4 bases at J, leaving 11 bases unmatched. CDR3 sequence: CASSFGVAGGRETQYF. In DNA form, the CDR3 reads TGTGCCAGCAGTTTCGGGGTAGCGGGAGGTCGAGAGACCCAGTACTTC.

This chain uses TRBV6-5 with TRBJ2-5; the D gene could be TRBD1 or TRBD2 (6 bases each). The CDR3 loop spans 15 amino acids. The germline CDR1 and CDR2 sequences are MNHEY and SVGAGI. Trimming pared 2 bases from V and 1 base from J, leaving 11 bases between. Written as DNA, the CDR3 is TGTGCCAGCAGTTACAGGGGGGAACCCCAAGAGACCCAGTACTTC. Translation: CASSYRGEPQETQYF.

V gene TRBV4-1 combines with J gene TRBJ2-6, with D possibly being TRBD2 (5 bases). CDR1 MGHRA and CDR2 YSYEKL come from the germline V gene. V was pared by 0 bases and J by 2 bases, with 26 bases between. The CDR3 length is 22 residues. CDR3 nucleotides: TGCGCCAGCAGCCAAGAACTTCTCGTCCGGGGAGAAGTCCCAACTGGGGCCAACGTCCTGACTTTC. It yields the protein CASSQELLVRGEVPTGANVLTF.

The rearrangement links TRBV18 to TRBJ2-7; 11 nucleotides align to TRBD2. CDR1 KGHSH and CDR2 LQKENI come from the germline V gene. CDR3 size: 20 residues. V shed 0 bases, J shed 4 bases, and the junction held 17 bases outside the gene matches. CDR3 sequence: CASSPPTTGIFASGRYEQYF. CDR3 bases: TGTGCCAGCTCACCACCGACGACAGGGATATTCGCTAGCGGGAGGTACGAGCAGTACTTC.

This chain links TRBV9 with TRBJ2-3, with 8 positions matching TRBD2. The CDR3 contains 16 residues. Germline loops: CDR1 SGDLS, CDR2 YYNGEE. V shed 4 bases and J 4 bases; nucleotides not matched to a gene: 11. The CDR3 DNA follows: TGTGCCAGCAGCTCCGGGACTAGAGGTCCCCCAGATACGCAGTATTTT. This sequence encodes CASSSGTRGPPDTQYF. Combining the CDR3 with reference TRBV9 and TRBJ2-3 gives the whole variable domain DSGVTQTPKHLITATGQRVTLRCSPRSGDLSVYWYQQSLDQGLQFLIQYYNGEERAKGNILERFSAQQFPDLHSELNLSSLELGDSALYFCASSSGTRGPPDTQYFGPGTRLTVL.

The chain recombines TRBV11-3 with TRBJ2-1; D not resolved. The CDR3 totals 14 residues. With 5 bases removed from V and 0 bases from J, the gap between germline ends came to 8 bases. The V gene's germline CDR1 is SGHNT and CDR2 YENEEA. The DNA for the CDR3 is TGTGCCAGCAGCGACCGCCCCTCCTACAATGAGCAGTTCTTC. Translation: CASSDRPSYNEQFF.

The rearrangement joins TRBV19 to TRBJ2-3; D not resolved. Germline CDR1 is LNHDA and CDR2 is SQIVND (reference sequence). CDR3 length equals 12 residues. V lost 5 bases and J lost 8, with 11 bases in between. The CDR3 spells CASSANMGTQYF. CDR3 sequence (DNA): TGTGCCAGTAGTGCAAATATGGGTACGCAGTATTTT.

CDR3 nucleotide sequence: TGTGCCAGCAGTGATGGGACAGGAGGCACAGATACGCAGTATTTT. Its translation: CASSDGTGGTDTQYF. The chain is built from TRBV6-4 and TRBJ2-3, with TRBD1 matching over 8 bases. With 3 bases clipped from V and 1 base from J, the junction kept 3 bases outside the gene matches. The CDR3 has 15 amino acids. Germline V gives CDR1 MRHNA, CDR2 SNTAGT.